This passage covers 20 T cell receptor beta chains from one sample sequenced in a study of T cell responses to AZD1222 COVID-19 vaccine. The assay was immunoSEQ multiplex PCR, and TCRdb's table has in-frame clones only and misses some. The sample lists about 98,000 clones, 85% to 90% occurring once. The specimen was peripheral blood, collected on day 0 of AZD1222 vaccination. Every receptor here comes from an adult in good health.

CDR3 region: CASSPLRGKSEAFF. CDR3 sequence (DNA): TGTGCCAGCAGCCCCCTCCGGGGGAAATCTGAAGCTTTCTTT. This chain links TRBV11-1 with TRBJ1-1; D might be TRBD1 (5 bases). With 5 bases removed from V and 6 bases from J, the gap between germline ends came to 16 bases. Germline loops: CDR1 SGHAT, CDR2 FQDESV (reference sequence). The CDR3 contains 14 residues. Full variable domain (outside the CDR3, taken from reference TRBV11-1 and TRBJ1-1): EAEVAQSPRYKITEKSQAVAFWCDPISGHATLYWYRQILGQGPELLVQFQDESVVDDSQLPKDRFSAERLKGVDSTLKIQPAELGDSAMYLCASSPLRGKSEAFFGQGTRLTVV.

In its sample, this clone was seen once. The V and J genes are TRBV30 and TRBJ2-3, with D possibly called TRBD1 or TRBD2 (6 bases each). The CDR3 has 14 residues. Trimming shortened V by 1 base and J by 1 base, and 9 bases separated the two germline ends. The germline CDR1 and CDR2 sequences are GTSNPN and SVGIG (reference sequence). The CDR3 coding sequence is TGTGCCTGGAGTGGGAGGGGGGGCACAGATACGCAGTATTTT. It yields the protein CAWSGRGGTDTQYF.

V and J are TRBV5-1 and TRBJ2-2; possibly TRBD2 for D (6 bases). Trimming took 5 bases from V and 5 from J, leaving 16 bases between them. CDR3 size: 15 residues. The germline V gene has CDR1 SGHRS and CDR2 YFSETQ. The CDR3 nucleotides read TGCGCCAGCAGACAAAACCCGGGAGAAACCGGGGAGCTGTTTTTT. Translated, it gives CASRQNPGETGELFF.

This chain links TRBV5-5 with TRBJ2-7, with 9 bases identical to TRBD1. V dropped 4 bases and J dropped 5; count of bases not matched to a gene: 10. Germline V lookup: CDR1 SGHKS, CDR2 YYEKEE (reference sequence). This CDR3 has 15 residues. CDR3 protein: CASSRTGTGPHEQYF. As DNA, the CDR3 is TGTGCCAGCAGCCGCACCGGGACAGGGCCCCACGAGCAGTACTTC.

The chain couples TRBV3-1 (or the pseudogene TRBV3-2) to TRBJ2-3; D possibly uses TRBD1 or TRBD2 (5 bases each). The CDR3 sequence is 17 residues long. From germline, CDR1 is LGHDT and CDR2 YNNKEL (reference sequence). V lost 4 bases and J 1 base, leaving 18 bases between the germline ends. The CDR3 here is CASSPRVDGIGTDTQYF. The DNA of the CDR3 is TGTGCCAGCAGCCCCAGGGTCGACGGGATTGGCACAGATACGCAGTATTTT.

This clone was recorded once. CDR3 bases: TGTGCCAGCAGTGATCGGACAGGGGCTCATGATGGCTACACCTTC. This translates into CASSDRTGAHDGYTF. The chain is built from TRBV25-1 and TRBJ1-2, with 9 nucleotides matching TRBD1. J lost 6 bases, V lost 3 bases, and 8 bases had no gene match. Per the germline V gene, CDR1 is MGHDK and CDR2 is SYGVNS. This CDR3 comprises 15 residues.

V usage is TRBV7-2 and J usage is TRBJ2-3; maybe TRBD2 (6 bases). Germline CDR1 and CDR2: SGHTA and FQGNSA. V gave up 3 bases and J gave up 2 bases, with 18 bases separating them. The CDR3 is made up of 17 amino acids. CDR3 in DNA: TGTGCCAGCAGCTTCCCGCTGGGCGGGGTGGTCACAGATACGCAGTATTTT. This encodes CASSFPLGGVVTDTQYF. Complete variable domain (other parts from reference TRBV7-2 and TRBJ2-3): GAGVSQSPSNKVTEKGKDVELRCDPISGHTALYWYRQSLGQGLEFLIYFQGNSAPDKSGLPSDRFSAERTGGSVSTLTIQRTQQEDSAVYLCASSFPLGGVVTDTQYFGPGTRLTVL.

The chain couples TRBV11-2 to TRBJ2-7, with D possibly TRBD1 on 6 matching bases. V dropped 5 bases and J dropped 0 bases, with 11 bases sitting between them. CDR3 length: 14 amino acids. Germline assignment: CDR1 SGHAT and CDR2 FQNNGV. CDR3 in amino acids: CASSLRDISYEQYF. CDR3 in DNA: TGTGCCAGCAGCCTAAGGGACATCTCCTACGAGCAGTACTTC.

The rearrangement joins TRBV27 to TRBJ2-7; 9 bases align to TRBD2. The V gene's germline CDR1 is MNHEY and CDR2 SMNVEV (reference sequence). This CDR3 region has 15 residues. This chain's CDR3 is CPTKCGAGGLYEQYF. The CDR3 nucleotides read TGTCCCACAAAATGCGGGGCGGGGGGGCTCTACGAGCAGTACTTC.

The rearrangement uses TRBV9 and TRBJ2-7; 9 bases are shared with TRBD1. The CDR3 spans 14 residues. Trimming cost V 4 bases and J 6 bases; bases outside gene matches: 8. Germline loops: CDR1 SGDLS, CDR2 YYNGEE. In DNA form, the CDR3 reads TGTGCCAGCAGCTCCCGGGACAGGGAAGGCGAGCAGTACTTC. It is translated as CASSSRDREGEQYF.

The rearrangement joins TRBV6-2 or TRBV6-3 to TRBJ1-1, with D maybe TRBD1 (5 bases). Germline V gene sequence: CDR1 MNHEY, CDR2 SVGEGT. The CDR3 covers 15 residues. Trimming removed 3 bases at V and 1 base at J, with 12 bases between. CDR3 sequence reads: CASSYGGRQNTEAFF. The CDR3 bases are TGTGCCAGCAGTTATGGGGGACGGCAGAACACTGAAGCTTTCTTT.

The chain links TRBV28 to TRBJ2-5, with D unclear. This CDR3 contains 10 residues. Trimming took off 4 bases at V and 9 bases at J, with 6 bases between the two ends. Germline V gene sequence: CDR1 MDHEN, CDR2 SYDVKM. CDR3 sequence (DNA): TGTGCCAGCAGTTCCAAGTCCCAGTACTTC. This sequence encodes CASSSKSQYF.

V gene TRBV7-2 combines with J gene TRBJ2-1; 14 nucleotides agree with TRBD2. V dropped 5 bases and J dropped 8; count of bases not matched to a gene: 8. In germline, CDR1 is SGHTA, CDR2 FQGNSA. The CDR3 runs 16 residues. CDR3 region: CASSTGLAGVVDEQFF. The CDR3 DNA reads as TGTGCCAGCAGCACGGGACTAGCGGGAGTTGTAGATGAGCAGTTCTTC.

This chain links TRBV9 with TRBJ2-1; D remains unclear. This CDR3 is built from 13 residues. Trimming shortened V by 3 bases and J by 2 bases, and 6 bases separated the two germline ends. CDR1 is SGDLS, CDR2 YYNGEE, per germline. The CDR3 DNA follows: TGTGCCAGCAGCGCCCCCCCCTACAATGAGCAGTTCTTC. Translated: CASSAPPYNEQFF.

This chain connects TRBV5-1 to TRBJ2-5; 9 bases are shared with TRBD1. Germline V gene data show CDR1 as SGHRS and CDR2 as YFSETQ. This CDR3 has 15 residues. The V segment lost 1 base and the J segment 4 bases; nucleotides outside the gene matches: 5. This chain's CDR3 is CASSLIQGAGETQYF. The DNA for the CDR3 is TGCGCCAGCAGCTTGATACAGGGGGCCGGAGAGACCCAGTACTTC.

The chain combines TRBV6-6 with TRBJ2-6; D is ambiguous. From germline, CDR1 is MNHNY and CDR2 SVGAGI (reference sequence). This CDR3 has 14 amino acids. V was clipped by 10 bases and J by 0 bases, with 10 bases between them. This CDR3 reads CATNPYSGANVLTF. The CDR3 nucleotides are TGTGCCACCAATCCCTACTCTGGGGCCAACGTCCTGACTTTC.

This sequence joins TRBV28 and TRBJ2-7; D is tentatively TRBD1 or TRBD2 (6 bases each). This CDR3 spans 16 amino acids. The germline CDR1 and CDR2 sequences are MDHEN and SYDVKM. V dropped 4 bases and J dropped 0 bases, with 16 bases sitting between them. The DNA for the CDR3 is TGTGCCAGCAGTTCAAGAGGGGGGTCAAGCTCCTACGAGCAGTACTTC. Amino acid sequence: CASSSRGGSSSYEQYF. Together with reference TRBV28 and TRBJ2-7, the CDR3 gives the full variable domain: DVKVTQSSRYLVKRTGEKVFLECVQDMDHENMFWYRQDPGLGLRLIYFSYDVKMKEKGDIPEGYSVSREKKERFSLILESASTNQTSMYLCASSSRGGSSSYEQYFGPGTRLTVT.

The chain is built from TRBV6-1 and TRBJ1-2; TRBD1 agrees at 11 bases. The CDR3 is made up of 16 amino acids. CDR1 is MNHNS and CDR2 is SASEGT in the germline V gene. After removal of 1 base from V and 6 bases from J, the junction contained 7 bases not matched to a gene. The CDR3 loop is CASSEGGTGGLDGYTF. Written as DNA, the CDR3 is TGTGCCAGCAGTGAAGGGGGGACAGGGGGATTGGATGGCTACACCTTC.

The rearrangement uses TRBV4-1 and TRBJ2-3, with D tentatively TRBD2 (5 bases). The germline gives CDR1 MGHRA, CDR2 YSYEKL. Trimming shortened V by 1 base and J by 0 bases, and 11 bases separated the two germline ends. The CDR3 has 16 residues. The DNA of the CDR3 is TGCGCCAGCAGCCAAGTCATTCAGCGGAGCACAGATACGCAGTATTTT. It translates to CASSQVIQRSTDTQYF.

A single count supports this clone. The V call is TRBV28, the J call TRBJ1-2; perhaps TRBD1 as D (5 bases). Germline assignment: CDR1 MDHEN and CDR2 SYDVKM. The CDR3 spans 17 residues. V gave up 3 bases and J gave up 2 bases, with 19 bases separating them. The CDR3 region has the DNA TGTGCCAGCAGTTTTCTGCAATGGGACGGCTCCAACTATGGCTACACCTTC. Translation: CASSFLQWDGSNYGYTF.